This T cell receptor beta chain was profiled in a study of blood T cell repertoires in COVID-19. Study at large: Sources were T cells, B-cell-depleted T cells, or PBMCs; the material itself was cDNA or gDNA.

Trimming stripped 5 bases from V and 6 bases from J, with 14 bases between. Per germline, CDR1 SGHVS and CDR2 FQNEAQ. The CDR3 has 13 residues. Authors' data handling: Estimation of nucleated cell counts relied on the amplification of reference gene primers. Measured with immunoSEQ multiplex PCR; TCRdb has only the in-frame clones, and not every one. The DNA was the basis for D and trimming; V, J and clone size are from that table. The sample holds 250,000 or so clones, 86% seen once. The specimen sequenced was peripheral blood. This sequence was found in a man between 60 and 75 years old with acute or convalescent COVID-19. The rearrangement links TRBV7-8 to TRBJ2-7; weak D call: TRBD2 (5 bases). Written as DNA, the CDR3 is TGTGCCAGCAGCCCGTCGGGGTGGGTCGAGCAGTACTTC. It translates to CASSPSGWVEQYF. Based on the CDR3 plus reference TRBV7-8 and TRBJ2-7, the full variable domain is GAGVSQSPRYKVAKRGQDVALRCDPISGHVSLFWYQQALGQGPEFLTYFQNEAQLDKSGLPSDRFFAERPEGSVSTLKIQRTQQEDSAVYLCASSPSGWVEQYFGPGTRLTVT.